This is a list of T cell receptor beta chains from one sample in a study of cytomegalovirus exposure and HLA in healthy donors. The assay was immunoSEQ multiplex PCR, and TCRdb's table has in-frame clones only and misses some. The sample comprises a few hundred thousand clones, about 75% of which are singletons, and around 1.8% rests with the top ten. What was sequenced was PBMCs. The source is a man in his late teens or twenties in good health and CMV-seronegative. CDR3s include the opening cysteine and the closing phenylalanine or tryptophan. D genes are given only for firm matches. Clone size is shown for a subset of rows, as once, few, many or a class of expanded clone.

j_call clone_size v_call d_call cdr3_aa cdr3_nt
TRBJ1-4 - TRBV10-3 TRBD1 CATTQGAVSNEKLFF TGTGCCACCACACAGGGGGCGGTTTCAAATGAAAAACTGTTTTTT
TRBJ2-1 - TRBV19 TRBD1 CASSPGTGGMSNYNEQFF TGTGCCAGTAGTCCGGGGACAGGGGGCATGTCGAACTACAATGAGCAGTTCTTC
TRBJ2-6 - TRBV4-2 TRBD1 CASSLEDRSSLLAGANVLTF TGTGCCAGCAGCCTTGAGGACAGGTCATCCTTACTTGCTGGGGCCAACGTCCTGACTTTC
TRBJ1-1 - TRBV10-3 TRBD1 CAIKAGGNTEAFF TGTGCCATCAAGGCAGGGGGGAACACTGAAGCTTTCTTT
TRBJ1-4 - TRBV27 - CASSFTYPPSYEKLFF TGTGCCAGCAGTTTTACCTACCCACCCTCGTATGAAAAACTGTTTTTT
TRBJ2-5 - TRBV6-5 TRBD2 CASSQLAEETQYF TGTGCCAGCAGTCAACTAGCGGAAGAGACCCAGTACTTC
TRBJ1-5 - TRBV6-1 - CASRAVNQPQHF TGTGCCAGCAGGGCTGTCAATCAGCCCCAGCATTTT
TRBJ2-5 once TRBV5-6 - CASSFAQRSGTQYF TGTGCCAGCAGCTTTGCGCAGCGGAGCGGGACCCAGTACTTC
TRBJ2-2 - TRBV30 - CAWSVRGTGELFF TGTGCCTGGAGTGTACGGGGGACCGGGGAGCTGTTTTTT
TRBJ2-5 - TRBV7-7 - CASSLTAQETQYF TGTGCTAGCAGCTTAACAGCACAAGAGACCCAGTACTTC
TRBJ1-1 - TRBV2 TRBD1 CASKASGRDRGFRNTEAFF TGTGCCAGTAAAGCTTCGGGGCGGGACAGGGGGTTTAGGAACACTGAAGCTTTCTTT
TRBJ2-7 - TRBV27 - CASRHRESLYEQYF TGTGCCAGCAGGCACAGGGAAAGCCTCTACGAGCAGTACTTC
TRBJ1-2 - TRBV28 - CASSSGDTINYGYTF TGTGCCAGCAGTTCCGGGGACACTATTAACTATGGCTACACCTTC
TRBJ1-4 - TRBV5-1 - CASSLEGEGEKLFF TGCGCCAGCAGCTTGGAGGGGGAAGGAGAAAAACTGTTTTTT
TRBJ2-7 - TRBV5-6 TRBD1 CASSLLVDRGREQYF TGTGCCAGCAGCTTGCTAGTGGACAGGGGGCGCGAGCAGTACTTC
TRBJ1-2 - TRBV30 TRBD1 CACITGGSGYTF TGTGCCTGTATAACAGGGGGCTCTGGCTACACCTTC
TRBJ2-7 once TRBV6-6 - CASSFSQVHEQYF TGTGCCAGCAGTTTTTCGCAGGTCCACGAGCAGTACTTC
TRBJ2-3 few TRBV11-3 - CASSLTRVNTDTQYF TGTGCCAGCAGCTTAACCAGGGTAAACACAGATACGCAGTATTTT
TRBJ2-1 - TRBV7-2 TRBD2 CASSLVFLAGAYNEQFF TGTGCCAGCAGCTTAGTATTTTTGGCGGGAGCCTACAATGAGCAGTTCTTC